The 18 T cell receptor beta chains below were found in one sample sequenced in a study of human T cells and chemical hapten exposure. Regarding time point: patch test 3, about 24 weeks after DPC sensitization. Treatment denoted: therapeutic diphenylcyclopropenone sensitization with weekly scalp DPC. TCRdb re-analysed the RACE reads in MiXCR, keeping a single row per CDR3 protein. The sample carries roughly 150,000 distinct CDR3 sequences, 28% recorded once. Sample: whole blood, taken in connection with sensitization to the hapten diphenylcyclopropenone (DPC). These receptors came from a woman aged 18-29 years with alopecia areata. Some clones in this sample may be carry-over from other donors' samples.

This clonotype was detected a few times. V and J are TRBV20-1 and TRBJ2-2; 8 positions match TRBD2. Germline loops: CDR1 DFQATT, CDR2 SNEGSKA (reference sequence). This CDR3 spans 15 amino acids. The V segment lost 6 bases and the J segment 3 bases; nucleotides outside the gene matches: 9. The DNA of the CDR3 is TGCAGTGCCCGCGGGAGGCTAAAGGACACCGGGGAGCTGTTTTTT. As protein: CSARGRLKDTGELFF.

The chain employs TRBV29-1 and TRBJ1-2; TRBD1 matches 9 bases. With 6 bases clipped from V and 8 bases from J, the junction kept 13 bases outside the gene matches. The CDR3 is made up of 14 amino acids. The germline V gene encodes CDR1 SQVTM and CDR2 ANQGSEA. CDR3 bases: TGCAGCGTGAGACAGGGGGAACTTGAATGGGGCTACACCTTC. It yields the protein CSVRQGELEWGYTF.

The chain recombines TRBV29-1 with TRBJ2-1; 11 positions agree with TRBD1. The CDR3 has 18 amino acids. The germline V gene encodes CDR1 SQVTM and CDR2 ANQGSEA. The J segment lost 6 bases and the V segment lost 1 base, leaving 14 bases of the junction unmatched. CDR3 in amino acids: CSVEGTEDRGPWPNEQFF. CDR3 nucleotides: TGCAGCGTTGAAGGAACAGAGGACAGGGGGCCTTGGCCCAATGAGCAGTTCTTC.

This clonotype was counted a few times. The V gene is TRBV4-2, the J gene TRBJ2-7; 10 nucleotides line up with TRBD2. CDR3 length: 14 amino acids. J gave up 8 bases and V 0 bases, and 4 bases lay outside the gene matches. The V gene's germline CDR1 is LGHNA and CDR2 YNFKEQ. CDR3 sequence (DNA): TGTGCCAGCAGCCAAGATGCTAGCGGGAGAAAGCAGTACTTC. It encodes CASSQDASGRKQYF.

The chain couples TRBV29-1 to TRBJ1-5; D not resolved. CDR1 and CDR2 from the germline V gene are SQVTM and ANQGSEA. The CDR3 is made up of 12 amino acids. Between the trimmed V and J ends, which lost 3 bases and 4 bases, there was a span of 7 bases. In DNA, the CDR3 is TGCAGCGTTGAGATGGATAATCAGCCCCAGCATTTT. Translation: CSVEMDNQPQHF.

This clonotype was recorded at least ten times. The V and J genes are TRBV3-1 and TRBJ2-1; TRBD1 aligns across 7 bases. Trimming at V came to 1 base and at J to 6 bases, leaving 0 bases not matched to a gene. The germline CDR1 and CDR2 sequences are LGHDT and YNNKEL (reference sequence). The CDR3 length is 13 residues. The CDR3 DNA reads TGTGCCAGCAGCCAAGCAGGGGGCAATGAGCAGTTCTTC. Amino acid sequence: CASSQAGGNEQFF.

The sample holds a few counts of this clonotype. The chain couples TRBV12-3 or TRBV12-4 to TRBJ2-7; 11 bases are a match to TRBD1. J gave up 2 bases and V 5 bases, and 5 bases lay outside the gene matches. The CDR3 runs 15 residues. As DNA, the CDR3 is TGTGCCAGCAGTCTCGGACAGGGGGCGGCCTACGAGCAGTACTTC. This encodes CASSLGQGAAYEQYF.

The chain carries TRBV27 and TRBJ1-2, with a weak D call TRBD1 (5 bases). Germline V CDR1 and CDR2: MNHEY, SMNVEV (reference sequence). With 3 bases removed from V and 0 bases from J, the gap between germline ends came to 8 bases. The CDR3 extends over 14 amino acids. DNA for the CDR3: TGTGCCAGCAGTTTTAGGGGTGCTAACTATGGCTACACCTTC. Amino acid sequence: CASSFRGANYGYTF.

This clonotype was seen repeatedly, ten times or more. V usage is TRBV7-9 and J usage is TRBJ2-5, with 9 bases fitting TRBD2. Trimming took 6 bases from V and 1 from J; bases not matched to a gene: 3. Germline V lookup: CDR1 SEHNR, CDR2 FQNEAQ (reference sequence). The CDR3 covers 14 residues. CDR3 protein: CASRSSGTQETQYF. The DNA for the CDR3 is TGTGCCAGCAGATCTAGCGGGACCCAAGAGACCCAGTACTTC. Complete variable domain (other parts from reference TRBV7-9 and TRBJ2-5): DTGVSQNPRHKITKRGQNVTFRCDPISEHNRLYWYRQTLGQGPEFLTYFQNEAQLEKSRLLSDRFSAERPKGSFSTLEIQRTEQGDSAMYLCASRSSGTQETQYFGPGTRLLVL.

This rearrangement joins TRBV5-1 to TRBJ2-3; the match to TRBD1 covers 8 bases. V lost 4 bases to trimming and J lost 4 bases; unmatched junction nucleotides: 5. CDR1 and CDR2 (germline): SGHRS, YFSETQ. The CDR3 length is 14 residues. This CDR3 reads CASSTAGGSDTQYF. Here the CDR3 DNA reads TGCGCCAGCAGCACAGCAGGGGGCTCAGATACGCAGTATTTT.

The chain's CDR3 is CASSLGRGKENIQYF. CDR3 nucleotides: TGTGCCAGCAGCTTAGGCAGGGGGAAAGAAAACATTCAGTACTTC. The chain carries TRBV7-9 and TRBJ2-4, with TRBD1 identical over 7 bases. This CDR3 is built from 15 residues. Per germline, CDR1 SEHNR and CDR2 FQNEAQ (reference sequence). V trimming: 1 base; J trimming: 5 bases; junction bases outside the gene matches: 5.

This chain connects TRBV6-2 or TRBV6-3 to TRBJ1-5, with TRBD1 matching over 10 bases. V gave up 6 bases and J gave up 3 bases; unmatched junction bases: 5. CDR3 length: 15 residues. Germline V lookup: CDR1 MNHEY, CDR2 SVGEGT. CDR3: CASSRQGAYNQPQHF. For the CDR3, the DNA is TGTGCCAGCAGCCGACAGGGGGCTTACAATCAGCCCCAGCATTTT.

The rearrangement uses TRBV7-9 and TRBJ1-1, with D hard to call. Germline CDR1 and CDR2: SEHNR and FQNEAQ (reference sequence). CDR3 length: 13 residues. V lost 6 bases, J lost 5 bases, and 13 bases lay in between. The CDR3 nucleotides read TGTGCCAGCAGGGACGGTATGGGGACTGAAGCTTTCTTT. Its translation is CASRDGMGTEAFF.

This clonotype was detected only a few times. This chain links TRBV4-1 with TRBJ1-4, with TRBD1 matching 7 bases. V shed 2 bases and J 4 bases; nucleotides not matched to a gene: 10. Germline V gives CDR1 MGHRA, CDR2 YSYEKL. The CDR3 has 17 residues. The CDR3, as DNA: TGCGCCAGCAGCCAACCCCCTGAGCACAGGGGTAATGAAAAACTGTTTTTT. Its protein product is CASSQPPEHRGNEKLFF.

The chain combines TRBV7-2 with TRBJ2-1; TRBD2 aligns across 12 bases. The V segment lost 1 base and the J segment 10 bases; nucleotides outside the gene matches: 11. The length of the CDR3 is 17 residues. Looked up from germline, CDR1 is SGHTA and CDR2 is FQGNSA. CDR3 protein: CASSLGGLAGGGREQFF. The CDR3 nucleotides read TGTGCCAGCAGCTTAGGGGGCCTAGCGGGAGGGGGTCGCGAGCAGTTCTTC.

This clonotype was found many times. The chain joins TRBV19 to TRBJ1-4; D might be TRBD1 (6 bases). Germline CDR1 reads LNHDA; CDR2 reads SQIVND (reference sequence). The CDR3 covers 14 residues. Deletions cut 10 bases from V and 7 bases from J, with 19 bases between. For the CDR3, the DNA is TGTGCCACCGCAAACAGGGACTTAAGTGAAAAACTGTTTTTT. Its translation is CATANRDLSEKLFF.

The rearrangement uses TRBV15 and TRBJ1-1, with D uncertain. From germline, CDR1 is LNHNV and CDR2 YYDKDF (reference sequence). The CDR3 consists of 16 residues. V was shortened by 0 bases and J by 5 bases, with 16 bases between the two germline ends. This chain's CDR3 is CATSRDLYPDATEAFF. CDR3 bases: TGTGCCACCAGCAGAGATCTGTACCCGGACGCTACTGAAGCTTTCTTT. The whole variable domain, remainder taken from reference TRBV15 and TRBJ1-1, is DAMVIQNPRYQVTQFGKPVTLSCSQTLNHNVMYWYQQKSSQAPKLLFHYYDKDFNNEADTPDNFQSRRPNTSFCFLDIRSPGLGDTAMYLCATSRDLYPDATEAFFGQGTRLTVV.

The chain combines TRBV29-1 with TRBJ1-3; D ambiguous. CDR3 length: 12 amino acids. Per the germline V gene, CDR1 is SQVTM and CDR2 is ANQGSEA. The V gene lost 6 bases and the J gene lost 8 bases, with 14 bases spanning the gap. The CDR3 region is CSVVKGGHTIYF. The CDR3 DNA reads as TGCAGCGTCGTGAAGGGCGGACACACCATATATTTT.